The entry below describes one T cell receptor beta chain. Cohort placement rested on clinical history that participants reported themselves. These data come from a study of blood T cell repertoires in COVID-19. Study-wide background: Spain, Italy and the United States supplied samples that represented acute and convalescent COVID-19. Sources were T cells, B-cell-depleted T cells, or PBMCs; the material itself was cDNA or gDNA.

In the original processing: Amplifying reference gene primers gave estimates of nucleated cell counts. Data came from immunoSEQ multiplex PCR; TCRdb stores just in-frame clones and leaves some out. V and J calls and clone size follow that table, whereas D and trimming were derived from the DNA. This table holds 200,000 to 250,000 clones, around 80% found once. The CDR3 length is 14 residues. Per germline, CDR1 LNHDA and CDR2 SQIVND (reference sequence). J gave up 4 bases and V 9 bases, and 10 bases lay outside the gene matches. This TCR derives from a man aged 25-40 years with acute COVID-19. The genes are TRBV19 and TRBJ2-5; 8 nucleotides align to TRBD2. The sequencing sample was made of PBMCs or T cells enriched from blood (not recorded which). As DNA, the CDR3 is TGTGCCAGCGGGGGGGACTGGGGAGGAGAGACCCAGTACTTC. This translates into CASGGDWGGETQYF.